These 18 T cell receptor beta chains were all obtained from the same sample, sequenced in a study of blood T cell repertoires in COVID-19. This table comes from immunoSEQ multiplex PCR, and its TCRdb copy is limited to in-frame clones, with some not included. The profile shows 300,000 to 450,000 clones, 85% of them singletons. Sample: peripheral blood. These receptors were collected from a woman between 18 and 29 years old with acute or convalescent COVID-19.

V is TRBV29-1 and J is TRBJ1-5; 8 nucleotides align to TRBD1. From germline, CDR1 is SQVTM and CDR2 ANQGSEA. CDR3 size: 13 residues. Germline trimming cut 5 bases from V and 3 bases from J; bases unmatched to any gene: 3. CDR3 protein: CSVRTGNNQPQHF. CDR3 in DNA: TGCAGCGTTCGGACAGGGAACAATCAGCCCCAGCATTTT.

This clone was found once. The chain is built from TRBV28 and TRBJ2-7, with 7 positions matching TRBD2. With 6 bases clipped from V and 0 bases from J, the junction kept 11 bases outside the gene matches. The CDR3 totals 16 residues. In germline, CDR1 is MDHEN, CDR2 SYDVKM. CDR3 loop: CASRQLRGLRSYEQYF. DNA of the CDR3: TGTGCCAGCAGACAACTCCGGGGACTACGCTCCTACGAGCAGTACTTC. The whole variable domain, filled in from reference TRBV28 and TRBJ2-7, reads DVKVTQSSRYLVKRTGEKVFLECVQDMDHENMFWYRQDPGLGLRLIYFSYDVKMKEKGDIPEGYSVSREKKERFSLILESASTNQTSMYLCASRQLRGLRSYEQYFGPGTRLTVT.

The chain uses TRBV28 and TRBJ2-4, with a weak D call TRBD2 (6 bases). Between the trimmed V and J ends, which lost 7 bases and 7 bases, there was a span of 14 bases. Per germline, CDR1 MDHEN and CDR2 SYDVKM. This CDR3 contains 13 residues. Here the CDR3 reads CASTWGRPNIQYF. CDR3 bases: TGTGCCAGCACCTGGGGGAGGCCTAACATTCAGTACTTC.

The chain uses TRBV6-5 and TRBJ1-6; weak D call: TRBD1 (6 bases). Trimming removed 5 bases at V and 7 bases at J, with 15 bases between. Germline V CDR1 and CDR2: MNHEY, SVGAGI. The CDR3 has 15 residues. As DNA, the CDR3 is TGTGCCAGCAGTACTCAAGACAGGTTAAATTCACCCCTCCACTTT. Amino acids: CASSTQDRLNSPLHF.

This chain joins TRBV19 and TRBJ1-1; a weak D match, TRBD1 (5 bases). The ends were cut back, 7 bases at V and 3 bases at J, with 18 bases in the middle. Germline V lookup: CDR1 LNHDA, CDR2 SQIVND (reference sequence). This CDR3 has 15 amino acids. CDR3 loop: CASMGGWDFYTEAFF. In DNA form, the CDR3 reads TGTGCCAGTATGGGCGGGTGGGACTTCTACACTGAAGCTTTCTTT. The full variable domain, in which reference TRBV19 and TRBJ1-1 provide the parts outside the CDR3, is DGGITQSPKYLFRKEGQNVTLSCEQNLNHDAMYWYRQDPGQGLRLIYYSQIVNDFQKGDIAEGYSVSREKKESFPLTVTSAQKNPTAFYLCASMGGWDFYTEAFFGQGTRLTVV.

There are many counts of this clone. The chain combines TRBV6-1 with TRBJ2-7; maybe TRBD1 (5 bases). Germline CDR1 reads MNHNS; CDR2 reads SASEGT. The ends were cut back, 3 bases at V and 8 bases at J, with 17 bases in the middle. CDR3 length: 14 residues. CDR3 sequence: CASSDGQGRSQQYF. The CDR3 nucleotides read TGTGCCAGCAGTGATGGGCAGGGAAGGTCGCAGCAGTACTTC.

This clone was observed at least ten times. The genes are TRBV19 and TRBJ1-5; TRBD1 might be the D (5 bases). This CDR3 comprises 15 residues. Between the trimmed V and J ends, which lost 5 bases and 3 bases, there was a span of 14 bases. Germline CDR1 and CDR2: LNHDA and SQIVND (reference sequence). The CDR3 sequence is CASSAPGTANQPQHF. For the CDR3, the DNA is TGTGCCAGTAGTGCCCCAGGGACTGCCAATCAGCCCCAGCATTTT.

This clone was detected only once. This chain links TRBV9 with TRBJ1-3; 7 nucleotides align to TRBD1. This CDR3 is 15 amino acids long. V lost 1 base, J lost 0 bases, and 1 base stayed unmatched. In germline, CDR1 is SGDLS, CDR2 YYNGEE. CDR3 residues: CASSVNRGSGNTIYF. The DNA of the CDR3 is TGTGCCAGCAGCGTAAACAGGGGCTCTGGAAACACCATATATTTT. Full variable domain (remainder filled in from reference TRBV9 and TRBJ1-3): DSGVTQTPKHLITATGQRVTLRCSPRSGDLSVYWYQQSLDQGLQFLIQYYNGEERAKGNILERFSAQQFPDLHSELNLSSLELGDSALYFCASSVNRGSGNTIYFGEGSWLTVV.

The chain joins TRBV11-1 to TRBJ2-1, with TRBD2 as a possible D gene (6 bases). The germline gives CDR1 SGHAT, CDR2 FQDESV (reference sequence). V was cut by 6 bases and J by 3 bases, with 15 bases left in between. CDR3 length: 15 amino acids. The CDR3 loop reads CASRGGRAGYNEQFF. CDR3 nucleotide sequence: TGTGCCAGCAGGGGGGGAAGGGCCGGCTACAATGAGCAGTTCTTC.

The chain recombines TRBV5-1 with TRBJ1-1; 8 bases are shared with TRBD1. Looked up from germline, CDR1 is SGHRS and CDR2 is YFSETQ. The CDR3 spans 14 residues. Trimming removed 4 bases from V and 3 bases from J; junction bases left unmatched: 5. The CDR3 DNA is TGCGCCAGCAGCCCGGGACAGGCCTACACTGAAGCTTTCTTT. Its protein is CASSPGQAYTEAFF. The whole variable domain, filled in from reference TRBV5-1 and TRBJ1-1, reads KAGVTQTPRYLIKTRGQQVTLSCSPISGHRSVSWYQQTPGQGLQFLFEYFSETQRNKGNFPGRFSGRQFSNSRSEMNVSTLELGDSALYLCASSPGQAYTEAFFGQGTRLTVV.

The rearrangement uses TRBV11-2 and TRBJ2-2, with D possibly being TRBD1 (6 bases). Germline CDR1 reads SGHAT; CDR2 reads FQNNGV. With 2 bases removed from V and 5 bases from J, the gap between germline ends came to 9 bases. The CDR3 sequence is 14 residues long. CDR3 coding DNA: TGTGCCAGCAGCTTACTGCAGGGGACCGGGGAGCTGTTTTTT. Its translation: CASSLLQGTGELFF.

In this sample, this clone turned up a few times. V usage is TRBV28 and J usage is TRBJ1-1; 7 nucleotides match TRBD1. The CDR3 has 14 residues. V lost 8 bases, J lost 1 base, and 7 bases stayed unmatched. In germline, CDR1 is MDHEN, CDR2 SYDVKM. CDR3 coding DNA: TGTGCCAGCGACCTACAGGGGAGGAACACTGAAGCTTTCTTT. This gives the protein CASDLQGRNTEAFF.

This chain joins TRBV5-1 and TRBJ2-3, with D unclear. This CDR3 spans 12 amino acids. CDR1 SGHRS and CDR2 YFSETQ come from the germline V gene. Trimming took off 5 bases at V and 4 bases at J, with 8 bases between the two ends. DNA of the CDR3: TGCGCCAGCAGTCTAGATGCAGATACGCAGTATTTT. Protein: CASSLDADTQYF. The full variable domain, its missing parts supplied by reference TRBV5-1 and TRBJ2-3, is KAGVTQTPRYLIKTRGQQVTLSCSPISGHRSVSWYQQTPGQGLQFLFEYFSETQRNKGNFPGRFSGRQFSNSRSEMNVSTLELGDSALYLCASSLDADTQYFGPGTRLTVL.

The V and J genes are TRBV6-2 or TRBV6-3 and TRBJ1-1; a weak D match, TRBD1 (5 bases). The CDR3 covers 14 residues. Trimming took 0 bases from V and 3 from J, leaving 8 bases between them. From germline, CDR1 is MNHEY and CDR2 SVGEGT. In DNA form, the CDR3 reads TGTGCCAGCAGTTACTCAGGAGGGGACACTGAAGCTTTCTTT. Its protein product is CASSYSGGDTEAFF.

This chain joins TRBV21-1 and TRBJ1-2; the table's D call, TRBD1, has no DNA check behind it. TRBV21-1 is termed a pseudogene. This CDR3 comprises 12 residues. This chain's CDR3 is CASSKGQNGYTF. The CDR3 nucleotides are TGTGCCAGCAGCAAAGGACAGAATGGCTACACCTTC.

The chain employs TRBV24-1 and TRBJ2-3; TRBD2 matches 12 bases. The CDR3 extends over 18 amino acids. Germline V gene sequence: CDR1 KGHDR, CDR2 SFDVKD. The J segment lost 6 bases and the V segment lost 3 bases, leaving 12 bases of the junction unmatched. CDR3 amino acids: CATSDLPSSGGAPDTQYF. The CDR3 DNA follows: TGTGCCACCAGTGATCTGCCCTCTAGCGGGGGGGCCCCCGATACGCAGTATTTT.

This clone came up many times. The V and J genes are TRBV28 and TRBJ1-1, with 7 positions matching TRBD1. Germline-derived CDR1 and CDR2 are MDHEN and SYDVKM. V lost 5 bases to trimming and J lost 5 bases; unmatched junction nucleotides: 8. CDR3 length equals 14 residues. CDR3 sequence (DNA): TGTGCCAGCAGTCCGCAGGGGGTTGGAACTGAAGCTTTCTTT. Translated: CASSPQGVGTEAFF.

V usage is TRBV5-6 and J usage is TRBJ1-1, with D tentatively TRBD1 (6 bases). V gave up 4 bases and J gave up 4 bases, with 14 bases separating them. Per the germline V gene, CDR1 is SGHDT and CDR2 is YYEEEE. CDR3 length: 14 residues. CDR3 bases: TGTGCCAGCAGCCTGGCGGGGGGCGTCACTGAAGCTTTCTTT. Translating it yields CASSLAGGVTEAFF.